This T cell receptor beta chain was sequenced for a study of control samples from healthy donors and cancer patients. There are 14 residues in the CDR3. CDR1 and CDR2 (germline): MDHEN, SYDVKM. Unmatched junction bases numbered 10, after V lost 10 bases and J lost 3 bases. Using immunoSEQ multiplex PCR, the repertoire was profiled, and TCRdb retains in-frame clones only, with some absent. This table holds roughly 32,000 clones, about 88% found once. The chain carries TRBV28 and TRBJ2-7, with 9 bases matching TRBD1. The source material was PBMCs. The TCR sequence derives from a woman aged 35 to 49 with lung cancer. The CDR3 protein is CATRLGTGLYEQYF. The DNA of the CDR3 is TGTGCCACCCGCCTCGGGACAGGGCTCTACGAGCAGTACTTC. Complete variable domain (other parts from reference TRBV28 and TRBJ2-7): DVKVTQSSRYLVKRTGEKVFLECVQDMDHENMFWYRQDPGLGLRLIYFSYDVKMKEKGDIPEGYSVSREKKERFSLILESASTNQTSMYLCATRLGTGLYEQYFGPGTRLTVT.